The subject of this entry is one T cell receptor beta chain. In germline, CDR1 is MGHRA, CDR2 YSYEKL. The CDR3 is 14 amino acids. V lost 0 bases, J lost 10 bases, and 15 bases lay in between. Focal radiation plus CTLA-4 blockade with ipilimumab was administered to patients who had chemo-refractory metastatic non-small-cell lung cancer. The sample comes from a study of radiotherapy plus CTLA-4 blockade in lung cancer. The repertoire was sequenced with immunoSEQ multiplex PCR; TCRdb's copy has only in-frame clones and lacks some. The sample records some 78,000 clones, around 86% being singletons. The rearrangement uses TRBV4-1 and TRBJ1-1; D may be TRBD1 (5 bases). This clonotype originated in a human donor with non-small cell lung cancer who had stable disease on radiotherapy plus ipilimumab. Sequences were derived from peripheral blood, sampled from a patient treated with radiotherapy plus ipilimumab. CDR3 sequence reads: CASSQEPQGRSAFF. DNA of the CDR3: TGCGCCAGCAGCCAAGAACCCCAGGGACGTTCAGCTTTCTTT.